The present entry profiles one T cell receptor beta chain with its context. Its specificity is not known. This sample was taken from a study of glioma-infiltrating T cells. Germline loops: CDR1 MNHEY, CDR2 SVGAGI. CDR3 length: 16 residues. V was trimmed by 4 bases and J by 0 bases, leaving 15 bases between them. Amplification of TCR alpha and beta CDR3 regions from RNA used iRepertoire nested multiplex PCR. For one-step reverse transcription and amplification, roughly 95-450 ng of tissue mRNA or PBMC total RNA was used. MiXCR, run by TCRdb on the multiplex PCR reads, gives a single entry per CDR3 protein. This sample has about 140,000 distinct CDR3 sequences, with 35% to 50% found just once. Regarding the study as a whole: Tissue-blood divergence was below expectation in non-neoplastic patients, above in gliomas. Very few CDR3 sequences were shared between tissue and blood.

The source of this sequence is a human donor with low-grade glioma or glioblastoma, undergoing nonglioma brain surgery, or in good health (not recorded which). The source material was glioma tissue, nonneoplastic brain tissue, or PBMCs (not recorded which). The gene calls are TRBV6-5 and TRBJ1-1; no definite D call. CDR3 in DNA: TGTGCCAGCAGTTCCGGGGTAAACGGGATGAACACTGAAGCTTTCTTT. Its translation is CASSSGVNGMNTEAFF.